Each of the 20 T cell receptor delta chains below was sequenced from the same sample in a study of Vγ9Vδ2 T cells in congenital toxoplasmosis. Template-switch reverse transcription used TRGC- and TRDC-specific primers together in a single tube. Both the TRGC1 and TRGC2 constant genes were targeted by the TRGC primer. TCRdb called clones from the reads again using CATT. Of roughly 800 delta-chain clones listed, 13% were seen once; the top ten hold more than 13%. Specimen: gamma-delta T cells from blood. These receptor sequences come from a child under 10 years old born to a mother with Toxoplasma gondii infection during pregnancy, either congenitally infected or uninfected (not recorded which).

This clone has a handful of counts. A much more abundant neighbour one base away suggests this may be a read error. V and J are TRDV2 and TRDJ3; D not resolved. Looked up from germline, CDR1 is GEAIGNYY and CDR2 is EKD. The CDR3 contains 18 residues. In nucleotides, the CDR3 is TGTGCCAGTGACACCGTAGGGGTCAGCTCCTGGGACACCCGACAGATGTTTTTC. Its translation is CASDTVGVSSWDTRQMFF.

On this clone: A far larger clone is only one base removed, so a read error is likely. In the same sample, other DNA sequences code for this CDR3. The chain employs TRAV38-2/DV8 and TRDJ1, with TRDD3 identical over 7 bases. The trim removed 0 bases at V and 2 bases at J, leaving 13 bases unmatched. The CDR3 contains 18 residues. CDR1 is TSESDYY, CDR2 QEAYKQQN, per germline. This CDR3 reads CAYRSASRMGDTTDKLIF. The CDR3 DNA reads as TGTGCTTATAGGAGCGCATCCCGCATGGGGGACACAACCGATAAACTCATCTTT.

With respect to this clone: Given a far larger clone just one base away, this is likely a sequencing read error. The chain uses TRAV38-2/DV8 and TRDJ1; 10 bases line up with TRDD3. The germline gives CDR1 TSESDYY, CDR2 QEAYKQQN. The CDR3 is 20 residues long. Unmatched junction bases numbered 21, after V lost 0 bases and J lost 7 bases. CDR3 amino acids: CAYRSAVGRVENWGIGKLIF. CDR3 DNA sequence: TGTGCTTATAGGAGCGCGGTGGGTCGGGTAGAAAACTGGGGGATCGGTAAACTCATCTTT.

This clone has just a few counts. Since a far larger clone is one base different, this is likely a read error. V and J are TRDV1 and TRDJ1; 7 bases fit TRDD3. Trimming took 1 base from V and 3 from J; bases not matched to a gene: 14. The CDR3 runs 18 residues. CDR1 and CDR2 (germline): TSWWSYY, QGS. The CDR3: CALGEPTGESSIPDKLIF. The DNA of the CDR3 is TGTGCTCTTGGGGAACCCACTGGGGAATCCTCTATACCCGATAAACTCATCTTT.

In its sample, this clone was seen a few times. A much larger clone differs from this one at a single base, so this may be a read error. J is TRDJ1 and V is TRDV1; 11 bases are shared with TRDD3. V lost 5 bases and J lost 5; bases outside the gene matches: 22. The V gene's germline CDR1 is TSWWSYY and CDR2 QGS. The CDR3 is 20 amino acids. CDR3 in DNA: TGTGCTCTTGGGAAACCTACGGAGGACGGCCTACTGGGGGATAAGGATAAACTCATCTTT. Translated, it gives CALGKPTEDGLLGDKDKLIF.

Concerning this clone itself: At one end the junction does not follow the germline gene, possibly because of a read error. The chain has TRDV2 and TRDJ2; 13 nucleotides align to TRDD3. CDR3 length equals 18 residues. CDR1 GEAIGNYY and CDR2 EKD come from the germline V gene. CDR3 sequence: CASDHVLGDTRVTAQLFF. The CDR3 DNA reads as TGTGCCAGTGACCACGTACTGGGGGATACGCGTGTGACAGCACAACTCTTCTTT.

There are a few counts of this clone. Other DNA sequences in this specimen translate into the identical CDR3. The chain carries TRDV1 and TRDJ1; no definite D call. The CDR3 length is 19 residues. Germline-derived CDR1 and CDR2 are TSWWSYY and QGS. V was cut by 8 bases and J by 2 bases, with 30 bases left in between. The CDR3 coding sequence is TGTGCTCTTAGGGCAACGTACGGGCATTGGGACACCGAAACCGATAAACTCATCTTT. As protein: CALRATYGHWDTETDKLIF.

This clone is large (0.1 to 1%) by share. This chain joins TRDV1 and TRDJ2; 11 nucleotides line up with TRDD3. CDR3 length equals 21 residues. The V and J ends lost 0 bases and 3 bases, in that order; junction bases with no gene match: 15. The germline CDR1 and CDR2 sequences are TSWWSYY and QGS. CDR3 coding DNA: TGTGCTCTTGGGGAACTTCCCCCTGGAGGCTGGGGGATACAAATGACAGCACAACTCTTCTTT. Encoded protein: CALGELPPGGWGIQMTAQLFF.

Only a few counts were recorded for this clone. This likely came from a read error, as a far larger clone is one base away. Distinct nucleotide sequences in the sample also encode this CDR3. This chain uses TRDV2 with TRDJ1; the match to TRDD3 covers 12 bases. CDR1 and CDR2 (germline): GEAIGNYY, EKD. V was clipped by 2 bases and J by 5 bases; unmatched bases: 5. The CDR3 has 15 amino acids. The CDR3 DNA reads as TGTGCCTGTGACAGCCTGGGGGATACGAGTGATAAACTCATCTTT. This gives the protein CACDSLGDTSDKLIF.

As to this clone: One base away lies a much larger clone, so this may be a sequencing read error. The rearrangement links TRDV1 to TRDJ3; TRDD2 matches 9 bases. J was trimmed by 4 bases and V by 5 bases; bases with no gene match: 24. Germline CDR1 TSWWSYY, CDR2 QGS. The CDR3 has 23 amino acids. The CDR3 reads CALGSGCSLPTSGYIWDTRQMFF. CDR3 nucleotides: TGTGCTCTTGGGAGCGGGTGCAGCCTTCCTACGTCTGGGTACATTTGGGACACCCGACAGATGTTTTTC.

By its share, this clone is medium-sized. V usage is TRDV3 and J usage is TRDJ1; 8 nucleotides line up with TRDD2. After removal of 1 base from V and 0 bases from J, the junction contained 25 bases not matched to a gene. CDR1 is TVYSNPD, CDR2 GDNSRS, per germline (reference sequence). The CDR3 consists of 21 residues. The CDR3 loop is CAFIRFLRKDIVFPYTDKLIF. CDR3 bases: TGTGCCTTTATCCGCTTCCTACGGAAAGATATCGTATTCCCGTACACCGATAAACTCATCTTT.

Notes on this clone: This likely came from a read error, as a far larger clone is one base away. This chain uses TRDV3 with TRDJ1; TRDD3 agrees at 13 bases. Germline V CDR1 and CDR2: TVYSNPD, GDNSRS (reference sequence). Trimming took 0 bases from V and 8 from J; bases not matched to a gene: 39. The CDR3 consists of 25 residues. The CDR3 DNA reads TGTGCCTTTAGGTCCCTAGCGCGAAAAGGGAAATATACTGGGGGATACGCGGGGCCCCACTCAAAACTCATCTTT. It encodes CAFRSLARKGKYTGGYAGPHSKLIF. Based on the CDR3 plus reference TRDV3 and TRDJ1, the full variable domain is CDKVTQSSPDQTVASGSEVVLLCTYDTVYSNPDLFWYRIRPDYSFQFVFYGDNSRSEGADFTQGRFSVKHILTQKAFHLVISPVRTEDSATYYCAFRSLARKGKYTGGYAGPHSKLIFGKGTRVTVEP.

By sample fraction, this clone is large (0.1 to 1%). The rearrangement uses TRDV2 and TRDJ2, with 7 bases fitting TRDD3. This CDR3 is 14 amino acids long. Germline V gene data show CDR1 as GEAIGNYY and CDR2 as EKD. Trimming at V came to 2 bases and at J to 4 bases, leaving 3 bases not matched to a gene. The CDR3 loop is CACDRVGETAQLFF. Written as DNA, the CDR3 is TGTGCCTGTGACAGGGTGGGGGAGACAGCACAACTCTTCTTT.

Details on this clone: This could be a read error, since a much larger clone is one nucleotide away. This sequence joins TRDV2 and TRDJ3; TRDD3 agrees at 11 bases. The germline gives CDR1 GEAIGNYY, CDR2 EKD. The CDR3 consists of 18 residues. CDR3 sequence reads: CASDTLGDTSWDTRQMFF. The CDR3 nucleotides read TGTGCCAGTGACACCCTGGGGGATACCTCCTGGGACACCCGACAGATGTTTTTC.

This clone was seen more than once but under ten times. A read error may explain this, as a much larger clone is one base away. V and J are TRDV1 and TRDJ1; TRDD2 agrees at 9 bases. From germline, CDR1 is TSWWSYY and CDR2 QGS. This CDR3 contains 20 residues. CDR3 sequence reads: CALGKLRAFLRVPYTDKLIF. Here the CDR3 DNA reads TGTGCTCTTGGGAAACTTCGAGCCTTCCTACGGGTACCGTACACCGATAAACTCATCTTT.

This clone has just one count. A single base is all that separates this from a far larger clone, so a read error is likely. The chain has TRDV1 and TRDJ1; weak D call: TRDD3 (5 bases). The germline CDR1 and CDR2 sequences are TSWWSYY and QGS. This CDR3 comprises 24 residues. V was shortened by 3 bases and J by 0 bases, with 38 bases between the two germline ends. CDR3 sequence: CALGDLFPIPGVGLAPRYTDKLIF. The CDR3 bases are TGTGCTCTTGGGGACCTGTTCCCTATCCCCGGGGTGGGGCTCGCCCCACGGTACACCGATAAACTCATCTTT.

This clone is large within its sample. The sample holds other DNA sequences that translate to the same CDR3. V usage is TRDV1 and J usage is TRDJ1; D gene ambiguous. Germline values: CDR1 TSWWSYY, CDR2 QGS. With 4 bases removed from V and 5 bases from J, the gap between germline ends came to 5 bases. The CDR3 sequence is 11 residues long. The CDR3 region is CALGAPDKLIF. In DNA form, the CDR3 reads TGTGCTCTTGGGGCTCCTGATAAACTCATCTTT.

Sample share makes this clone medium-sized (0.01 to 0.1%). V usage is TRDV1 and J usage is TRDJ1, with no clear D. The CDR3 runs 17 residues. Germline V gene sequence: CDR1 TSWWSYY, CDR2 QGS. V was pared by 5 bases and J by 0 bases, with 19 bases between. CDR3 in amino acids: CALGPPPKAKHTDKLIF. The CDR3 nucleotides are TGTGCTCTTGGGCCACCTCCCAAGGCGAAACACACCGATAAACTCATCTTT.

Regarding this clone: A read error is the likely source, as a far larger clone sits one nucleotide away. Distinct nucleotide sequences in the sample also encode this CDR3. V gene TRDV2 combines with J gene TRDJ3; 11 bases agree with TRDD3. Germline V CDR1 and CDR2: GEAIGNYY, EKD. Trimming at V came to 4 bases and at J to 2 bases, leaving 3 bases not matched to a gene. This CDR3 has 17 residues. CDR3 DNA sequence: TGTGCCTGTGATATACTGGGGGATACCTGGGACACCCGACAGATGTTTTTC. Translated, it gives CACDILGDTWDTRQMFF.

By proportion, this clone is large. This chain connects TRDV1 to TRDJ1; TRDD3 aligns across 9 bases. CDR3 length: 21 residues. With 2 bases clipped from V and 3 bases from J, the junction kept 22 bases outside the gene matches. Germline CDR1 reads TSWWSYY; CDR2 reads QGS. CDR3 in DNA: TGTGCTCTTGGGGAAGGTTTCCCCTTATGGTACTGGGGGAATCGGTCCGATAAACTCATCTTT. This encodes CALGEGFPLWYWGNRSDKLIF.